Listed below are T cell receptor beta chains from one sample, sequenced in a study of OX40 agonist ivuxolimab in advanced cancers. Using immunoSEQ multiplex PCR, the repertoire was profiled, and TCRdb retains in-frame clones only, with some absent. The sample has about 52,000 clones, about nine tenths seen once. The source material was CD4+ or CD8+ T cells sorted from blood, sampled in a trial of the OX40 agonist ivuxolimab. The receptor source for this set is an adult with an advanced solid tumor such as melanoma, head and neck, liver or kidney cancer. Both conserved end residues are part of each CDR3. Each record gives: clone size, D gene, V gene, J gene, CDR3 DNA, CDR3 protein. D genes are given only for firm matches. Clone size is given for some rows only: seen once, a few or many times, or a class if the clone is expanded.

abundance: -; d_gene: -; v_gene: TRBV4-1; j_gene: TRBJ1-1; CDR3nt: TGCGCCAGCAGCCAAGTGCAGGGCACTGAAGCTTTCTTT; CDR3aa: CASSQVQGTEAFF
abundance: -; d_gene: -; v_gene: TRBV5-6; j_gene: TRBJ2-7; CDR3nt: TGTGCCAGCAGCCTAGAGACACCCCTCGAGCAGTACTTC; CDR3aa: CASSLETPLEQYF
abundance: -; d_gene: -; v_gene: TRBV30; j_gene: TRBJ2-1; CDR3nt: TGTGCCTGGACCCTTCTAGGGGAGGAGCAGTTCTTC; CDR3aa: CAWTLLGEEQFF
abundance: -; d_gene: -; v_gene: TRBV5-5; j_gene: TRBJ1-3; CDR3nt: TGTGCCAGCAGCTTGAGACCCGGAAACACCATATATTTT; CDR3aa: CASSLRPGNTIYF
abundance: -; d_gene: -; v_gene: TRBV7-2; j_gene: TRBJ2-7; CDR3nt: TGTGCCAGCAGCTTACAAGACTACGAGCAGTACTTC; CDR3aa: CASSLQDYEQYF
abundance: -; d_gene: TRBD1; v_gene: TRBV7-9; j_gene: TRBJ2-5; CDR3nt: TGTGCCAGCAGCCCAGGGACAGCACAAGAGACCCAGTACTTC; CDR3aa: CASSPGTAQETQYF
abundance: -; d_gene: -; v_gene: TRBV6-1; j_gene: TRBJ2-7; CDR3nt: TGTGCCAGCCTCCGACCACCCTACGAGCAGTACTTC; CDR3aa: CASLRPPYEQYF
abundance: -; d_gene: TRBD1; v_gene: TRBV6-4; j_gene: TRBJ2-3; CDR3nt: TGTGCCAGCGGAGAGACAGGGGACACAGATACGCAGTATTTT; CDR3aa: CASGETGDTDTQYF
abundance: -; d_gene: TRBD1; v_gene: TRBV11-2; j_gene: TRBJ1-6; CDR3nt: TGTGCCAGCAGCTCCTGGACAGGGGATAATTCACCCCTCCACTTT; CDR3aa: CASSSWTGDNSPLHF
abundance: -; d_gene: TRBD1; v_gene: TRBV5-1; j_gene: TRBJ2-2; CDR3nt: TGCGCCAGCAGCTGGAGGGGACAGGGGGGCACCGGGGAGCTGTTTTTT; CDR3aa: CASSWRGQGGTGELFF
abundance: -; d_gene: -; v_gene: TRBV5-5; j_gene: TRBJ1-1; CDR3nt: TGTGCCAGCAGCTTGCGTCCGGGGGACACTGAAGCTTTCTTT; CDR3aa: CASSLRPGDTEAFF
abundance: -; d_gene: -; v_gene: TRBV4-3; j_gene: TRBJ1-5; CDR3nt: TGCGCCAGCAGCCAAGATCGATACCCCGGTCAGCCCCAGCATTTT; CDR3aa: CASSQDRYPGQPQHF
abundance: -; d_gene: -; v_gene: TRBV6-5; j_gene: TRBJ2-7; CDR3nt: TGTGCCAGCAGCCAGACGACCCCGGGCGAGCAGTACTTC; CDR3aa: CASSQTTPGEQYF
abundance: -; d_gene: -; v_gene: TRBV30; j_gene: TRBJ2-7; CDR3nt: TGTGCCTGGAGTGCGAAGTATGCCCCTCTGGAGCAGTACTTC; CDR3aa: CAWSAKYAPLEQYF
abundance: -; d_gene: -; v_gene: TRBV7-9; j_gene: TRBJ2-7; CDR3nt: TGTGCCAGCAGCGCAGTCCGGGACGGAGGCTACGGGCAGTACTTC; CDR3aa: CASSAVRDGGYGQYF
abundance: -; d_gene: -; v_gene: TRBV30; j_gene: TRBJ2-2; CDR3nt: TGTGCCTGGAGTGAAGGGCAAGGGGAGCTGTTTTTT; CDR3aa: CAWSEGQGELFF
abundance: medium-sized; d_gene: -; v_gene: TRBV7-6; j_gene: TRBJ2-3; CDR3nt: TGTGCCAGCAGCTTAGAAGGGGACGGAGATACGCAGTATTTT; CDR3aa: CASSLEGDGDTQYF
abundance: -; d_gene: TRBD2; v_gene: TRBV27; j_gene: TRBJ2-5; CDR3nt: TGTGCCAGCAGTCTCTGGACCGGGGGGGAGACCCAGTACTTC; CDR3aa: CASSLWTGGETQYF
abundance: -; d_gene: -; v_gene: TRBV5-1; j_gene: TRBJ2-7; CDR3nt: TGCGCCAGCAGCTTGTATGGCGGGGCGACTTACGAGCAGTACTTC; CDR3aa: CASSLYGGATYEQYF
abundance: -; d_gene: -; v_gene: TRBV7-9; j_gene: TRBJ2-1; CDR3nt: TGTGCCAGCAGCTTTACTAGTTCTCCCAATGAGCAGTTCTTC; CDR3aa: CASSFTSSPNEQFF
abundance: -; d_gene: -; v_gene: TRBV10-3; j_gene: TRBJ1-3; CDR3nt: TGTGCCTCCAGTGACCTCTCTGGAAACACCATATATTTT; CDR3aa: CASSDLSGNTIYF
abundance: -; d_gene: TRBD1; v_gene: TRBV6-5; j_gene: TRBJ2-7; CDR3nt: TGTGCCAGCAGGGGACAGGGGAACGAGCAGTACTTC; CDR3aa: CASRGQGNEQYF
abundance: -; d_gene: TRBD1; v_gene: TRBV4-1; j_gene: TRBJ2-7; CDR3nt: TGCGCCAGCAGCTATGACAGGGTTGGATACGAGCAGTACTTC; CDR3aa: CASSYDRVGYEQYF
abundance: -; d_gene: -; v_gene: TRBV27; j_gene: TRBJ1-2; CDR3nt: TGTGCCAGCAGCTTGAGTTATTTCTATGGCTACACCTTC; CDR3aa: CASSLSYFYGYTF
abundance: -; d_gene: -; v_gene: TRBV4-3; j_gene: TRBJ1-2; CDR3nt: TGCGCCAGCAGCCAAGATCGAGAGAGGGGCCCATATGGCTACACCTTC; CDR3aa: CASSQDRERGPYGYTF
abundance: once; d_gene: TRBD2; v_gene: TRBV4-3; j_gene: TRBJ2-3; CDR3nt: TGCGCCAGCAGCCAAGGGGCTAGCGGGGGTATAACAGATACGCAGTATTTT; CDR3aa: CASSQGASGGITDTQYF
abundance: -; d_gene: TRBD1; v_gene: TRBV29-1; j_gene: TRBJ1-1; CDR3nt: TGCAGCGAGCGGACAGGGGATAATGAAGCTTTCTTT; CDR3aa: CSERTGDNEAFF
abundance: few; d_gene: -; v_gene: TRBV19; j_gene: TRBJ1-5; CDR3nt: TGTGCCAGTAGTTTGCCAGGGGACAATCAGCCCCAGCATTTT; CDR3aa: CASSLPGDNQPQHF
abundance: -; d_gene: TRBD1; v_gene: TRBV19; j_gene: TRBJ1-5; CDR3nt: TGTGCCACCCAACAGGGGTATAGCAATCAGCCCCAGCATTTT; CDR3aa: CATQQGYSNQPQHF
abundance: -; d_gene: -; v_gene: TRBV2; j_gene: TRBJ1-2; CDR3nt: TGTGCCAGCAAAAATCTGGGGATCTATGGCTACACCTTC; CDR3aa: CASKNLGIYGYTF
abundance: -; d_gene: -; v_gene: TRBV19; j_gene: TRBJ1-3; CDR3nt: TGTGCCAGTAGTATAGACACAGGGACGGGAAACACCATATATTTT; CDR3aa: CASSIDTGTGNTIYF
abundance: -; d_gene: -; v_gene: TRBV5-1; j_gene: TRBJ2-7; CDR3nt: TGCGCCAGCAGCTTGGGTCAGGGGTATTACGAGCAGTACTTC; CDR3aa: CASSLGQGYYEQYF
abundance: -; d_gene: -; v_gene: TRBV11-2; j_gene: TRBJ1-5; CDR3nt: TGTGCCAGCAGCTTTGCGAATCAGCCCCAGCATTTT; CDR3aa: CASSFANQPQHF
abundance: -; d_gene: -; v_gene: TRBV11-3; j_gene: TRBJ2-2; CDR3nt: TGTGCCAGCAGCTTCCATGACTCGACGAACACCGGGGAGCTGTTTTTT; CDR3aa: CASSFHDSTNTGELFF
abundance: -; d_gene: TRBD1; v_gene: TRBV19; j_gene: TRBJ1-5; CDR3nt: TGTGCCAGTACCGAGGACAGGGGGCTAGAAGGTCAGCCCCAGCATTTT; CDR3aa: CASTEDRGLEGQPQHF
abundance: -; d_gene: -; v_gene: TRBV4-1; j_gene: TRBJ2-7; CDR3nt: TGCGCCAGCAGCCAATTTCCAGCCTCCTACGAGCAGTACTTC; CDR3aa: CASSQFPASYEQYF
abundance: -; d_gene: TRBD1; v_gene: TRBV19; j_gene: TRBJ1-1; CDR3nt: TGTGCCAGCAGGGGGGGGTCCCGGAGGACGAACACTGAAGCTTTCTTT; CDR3aa: CASRGGSRRTNTEAFF
abundance: -; d_gene: -; v_gene: TRBV2; j_gene: TRBJ2-1; CDR3nt: TGTGCCAGCCCAGGGGCCACCCTGGGGGACAATGAGCAGTTCTTC; CDR3aa: CASPGATLGDNEQFF
abundance: -; d_gene: TRBD1; v_gene: TRBV4-2; j_gene: TRBJ2-5; CDR3nt: TGTGCCAGCAGCCAAGAGCCGGGACAGGGGTTAGAGACCCAGTACTTC; CDR3aa: CASSQEPGQGLETQYF
abundance: -; d_gene: -; v_gene: TRBV5-6; j_gene: TRBJ2-7; CDR3nt: TGTGCCAGCACCGATGGCAGGACCTACGAGCAGTACTTC; CDR3aa: CASTDGRTYEQYF
abundance: -; d_gene: -; v_gene: TRBV5-1; j_gene: TRBJ1-5; CDR3nt: TGCGCCAGCAGCTTGGGAGGCAGGAGCAATCAGCCCCAGCATTTT; CDR3aa: CASSLGGRSNQPQHF
abundance: -; d_gene: TRBD1; v_gene: TRBV7-2; j_gene: TRBJ2-7; CDR3nt: TGTGCCAGCAGCTTAGCGCCCGGACAGGGTTTGGGCGAGCAGTACTTC; CDR3aa: CASSLAPGQGLGEQYF
abundance: -; d_gene: TRBD2; v_gene: TRBV7-9; j_gene: TRBJ2-3; CDR3nt: TGTGCCAGCAGCTTAGAAAGCGGGGGGGTAAACACAGATACGCAGTATTTT; CDR3aa: CASSLESGGVNTDTQYF
abundance: once; d_gene: -; v_gene: TRBV5-1; j_gene: TRBJ2-5; CDR3nt: TGCGCCAGCTCCGACCGCCAGAATCCACAAGAGACCCAGTACTTC; CDR3aa: CASSDRQNPQETQYF
abundance: -; d_gene: -; v_gene: TRBV5-5; j_gene: TRBJ1-5; CDR3nt: TGTGCCAGCAGCTTGGGCCGGGATGGCGATCAGCCCCAGCATTTT; CDR3aa: CASSLGRDGDQPQHF
abundance: -; d_gene: -; v_gene: TRBV7-9; j_gene: TRBJ2-5; CDR3nt: TGTGCCAGCAGAACCGGGACGCAAGAGACCCAGTACTTC; CDR3aa: CASRTGTQETQYF
abundance: -; d_gene: -; v_gene: TRBV9; j_gene: TRBJ1-3; CDR3nt: TGTGCCAGCAGCGTAGAGGACTCTGGAAACACCATATATTTT; CDR3aa: CASSVEDSGNTIYF
abundance: -; d_gene: -; v_gene: TRBV4-3; j_gene: TRBJ1-3; CDR3nt: TGCGCCAGCAGCCAAGGAGTAGACTCTGGAAACACCATATATTTT; CDR3aa: CASSQGVDSGNTIYF
abundance: -; d_gene: -; v_gene: TRBV5-6; j_gene: TRBJ1-6; CDR3nt: TGTGCCAGCAGCACGGCAGGGGTTTCGGCCCTCCACTTT; CDR3aa: CASSTAGVSALHF
abundance: once; d_gene: -; v_gene: TRBV7-7; j_gene: TRBJ2-1; CDR3nt: TGTGCTAGCAGCTTACGGGGACTTCACAATGAGCAGTTCTTC; CDR3aa: CASSLRGLHNEQFF
abundance: -; d_gene: -; v_gene: TRBV15; j_gene: TRBJ2-7; CDR3nt: TGTGCCACCAGCAGAGATCGAGGGACGGCTCGTTACGAGCAGTACTTC; CDR3aa: CATSRDRGTARYEQYF
abundance: -; d_gene: -; v_gene: TRBV9; j_gene: TRBJ1-1; CDR3nt: TGTGCCAGCAGCGTAGAACCAGACATGAACACTGAAGCTTTCTTT; CDR3aa: CASSVEPDMNTEAFF
abundance: -; d_gene: -; v_gene: TRBV19; j_gene: TRBJ2-1; CDR3nt: TGTGCCAGTAGTATAATCGGGAAGAACTCCTACAATGAGCAGTTCTTC; CDR3aa: CASSIIGKNSYNEQFF
abundance: -; d_gene: -; v_gene: TRBV10-1; j_gene: TRBJ2-3; CDR3nt: TGCGCCAGCGGTCGCAGGGGTACAGATACGCAGTATTTT; CDR3aa: CASGRRGTDTQYF
abundance: few; d_gene: TRBD2; v_gene: TRBV10-3; j_gene: TRBJ2-7; CDR3nt: TGTGCCATCAGTGAGAGCGGGGGCTCCTACGAGCAGTACTTC; CDR3aa: CAISESGGSYEQYF